The 10 T cell receptor beta chains given below trace back to one sample, sequenced in a study of regulatory T cells in long-lasting Graves disease. Time point indicated: newly diagnosed GD, antithyroid drugs for less than 3 months. From PBMCs, RNA was extracted and then used to make the TCR library. Construction of TCR beta libraries relied on iRepertoire HTBI primers and on Arm-PCR targeting CDR3 regions. MiXCR, run by TCRdb on the multiplex PCR reads, gives a single entry per CDR3 protein. The data show approximately 400,000 distinct CDR3 sequences, 12% seen once. These data were also filed under a second study, of T cells in Graves' hyperthyroidism and ophthalmopathy.

Sequenced here: peripheral blood mononuclear cells (PBMCs), sampled at new diagnosis, from a patient treated with antithyroid drugs. The receptors derive from a woman aged 18-29 years with Graves disease.

This clonotype was detected ten times or more. The V gene is TRBV14, the J gene TRBJ2-7; TRBD2 agrees at 11 bases. The CDR3 consists of 18 residues. Looked up from germline, CDR1 is SGHDN and CDR2 is FVKESK. J lost 2 bases, V lost 0 bases, and 9 bases had no gene match. Here the CDR3 DNA reads TGTGCCAGCAGCCAAGAGATGGCCTATAGCGGGAGGGCCTACGAGCAGTACTTC. Protein: CASSQEMAYSGRAYEQYF.

This clonotype was seen at least ten times. The CDR3 is CSASGGDPRSEDTQYF. The CDR3, as DNA: TGCAGTGCTAGTGGCGGGGACCCTAGGAGCGAAGATACGCAGTATTTT. The V call is TRBV20-1, the J call TRBJ2-3, with D perhaps TRBD2 (6 bases). Trimming took off 3 bases at V and 5 bases at J, with 21 bases between the two ends. This CDR3 comprises 16 residues. Germline V lookup: CDR1 DFQATT, CDR2 SNEGSKA (reference sequence).

On this clonotype itself: This may be a read error, as it is one base from a much larger clone. The rearrangement links TRBV5-1 to TRBJ2-3, with TRBD2 identical over 14 bases. This CDR3 region has 16 residues. Germline loops: CDR1 SGHRS, CDR2 YFSETQ. The DNA for the CDR3 is TGCGCCAGCAGCATCGGGACTAGCGGGAGTACAGATACGCGGTATTTT. Residues: CASSIGTSGSTDTRYF.

About this clonotype: This could be a read error, since a much larger clone is one nucleotide away. This sequence joins TRBV6-5 and TRBJ2-3; possible D gene TRBD1, 6 bases. Germline CDR1 and CDR2: MNHEY and SVGAGI. The CDR3 consists of 13 residues. This CDR3 reads CASSFGGTGTQYF. CDR3 nucleotides: TGTGCCAGCAGTTTTGGGGGCACAGGTACGCAGTATTTT.

The rearrangement joins TRBV19 to TRBJ1-5; 10 bases line up with TRBD1. The CDR3 sequence is 17 residues long. Germline values: CDR1 LNHDA, CDR2 SQIVND (reference sequence). V shed 8 bases, J shed 7 bases, and the junction held 17 bases outside the gene matches. The CDR3 here is CASGVVLGQGVRQPQHF. CDR3 in DNA: TGTGCCAGTGGGGTTGTGTTAGGACAGGGGGTGAGGCAGCCCCAGCATTTT.

The table lists this clonotype with a few counts. V usage is TRBV30 and J usage is TRBJ2-3; possibly TRBD1 or TRBD2 for D (5 bases each). This CDR3 comprises 16 residues. V was cut by 0 bases and J by 0 bases, with 13 bases left in between. The germline V gene has CDR1 GTSNPN and CDR2 SVGIG (reference sequence). CDR3 sequence (DNA): TGTGCCTGGAGTGTCCAACCGGGACGGAGCACAGATACGCAGTATTTT. As protein: CAWSVQPGRSTDTQYF.

Many counts were recorded for this clonotype. J is TRBJ1-2 and V is TRBV7-2; TRBD1 is a possible D gene (6 bases). The CDR3 sequence is 14 residues long. Trimming shortened V by 3 bases and J by 4 bases, and 12 bases separated the two germline ends. Germline loops: CDR1 SGHTA, CDR2 FQGNSA. CDR3 sequence: CASSLPDRLYGYTF. CDR3 in DNA: TGTGCCAGCAGCTTGCCGGACAGACTCTATGGCTACACCTTC.

This clonotype has only a few counts. The CDR3 DNA sequence: TGTGCCAGCAGTGAGGATTTAGCGAACACCGGGGAGCTGTTTTTT. As protein: CASSEDLANTGELFF. The rearrangement joins TRBV6-1 to TRBJ2-2; D call uncertain. The CDR3 spans 15 residues. The ends were cut back, 3 bases at V and 0 bases at J, with 8 bases in the middle. CDR1 is MNHNS and CDR2 is SASEGT in the germline V gene.

This clonotype was seen at least ten times. This sequence joins TRBV20-1 and TRBJ2-5; D might be TRBD1 (5 bases). Germline assignment: CDR1 DFQATT and CDR2 SNEGSKA (reference sequence). The CDR3 is made up of 16 amino acids. V was clipped by 6 bases and J by 3 bases, with 23 bases between them. The CDR3 region is CSAHPFGRALKETQYF. CDR3 nucleotide sequence: TGCAGTGCCCACCCCTTCGGCAGGGCGCTCAAAGAGACCCAGTACTTC.

The rearrangement links TRBV5-6 to TRBJ2-7; TRBD1 agrees at 8 bases. This CDR3 is built from 14 residues. The V gene's germline CDR1 is SGHDT and CDR2 YYEEEE. The V segment lost 5 bases and the J segment 1 base; nucleotides outside the gene matches: 5. The CDR3: CASRGQARSYEQYF. Written as DNA, the CDR3 is TGTGCCAGCAGGGGACAGGCGCGATCCTACGAGCAGTACTTC.